Following are 26 T cell receptor beta chains from one sample sequenced in a study of control samples from healthy donors and cancer patients. The table came from immunoSEQ multiplex PCR; TCRdb's copy has only in-frame clones and leaves some out. The data contain about 110,000 clones, just under 85% of them seen just once; the ten biggest clones take up under 8.5%. Source material: blood. These receptors were obtained from a man aged 18 to 30 in good health.

The chain recombines TRBV7-2 with TRBJ2-5; a possible D gene is TRBD1 (6 bases). The V gene lost 1 base and the J gene lost 4 bases, with 19 bases spanning the gap. Germline V gene lookup returns CDR1 SGHTA and CDR2 FQGNSA. The CDR3 extends over 17 amino acids. The CDR3 DNA is TGTGCCAGCAGCTTAGGAGGGTCGGGACACCGGGGAGAGACCCAGTACTTC. This encodes CASSLGGSGHRGETQYF.

The J gene is TRBJ2-2, the V gene TRBV11-2; weak D call: TRBD2 (5 bases). Germline assignment: CDR1 SGHAT and CDR2 FQNNGV. This CDR3 spans 16 amino acids. V lost 5 bases and J lost 1, with 14 bases in between. This CDR3 is CASSPYTGMNTGELFF. The CDR3 DNA reads TGTGCCAGCAGCCCATATACGGGGATGAACACCGGGGAGCTGTTTTTT.

Only one count was recorded for this clone. This chain connects TRBV27 to TRBJ2-3, with D possibly being TRBD2 (6 bases). The CDR3 is 15 amino acids. V gave up 4 bases and J gave up 4 bases, with 15 bases separating them. Germline assignment: CDR1 MNHEY and CDR2 SMNVEV (reference sequence). CDR3 sequence: CASSSRDGGADTQYF. The CDR3 DNA reads as TGTGCCAGCAGTTCCCGGGACGGAGGGGCAGATACGCAGTATTTT.

The table lists this clone with a count of one. The V gene is TRBV5-4, the J gene TRBJ2-2; either TRBD1 or TRBD2 may fit D (7 bases each). The germline V gene has CDR1 SGHNT and CDR2 YYREEE (reference sequence). Trimming pared 4 bases from V and 14 bases from J, leaving 24 bases between. The length of the CDR3 is 15 residues. As DNA, the CDR3 is TGTGCCAGCAGCAAAGATAGACAGGGAGGGAGGCCACTGTTTTTT. Translated: CASSKDRQGGRPLFF. Together with reference TRBV5-4 and TRBJ2-2, the CDR3 gives the full variable domain: ETGVTQSPTHLIKTRGQQVTLRCSSQSGHNTVSWYQQALGQGPQFIFQYYREEENGRGNFPPRFSGLQFPNYSSELNVNALELDDSALYLCASSKDRQGGRPLFFGEGSRLTVL.

The chain recombines TRBV4-3 with TRBJ2-2, with 9 nucleotides matching TRBD1. V trimming: 1 base; J trimming: 4 bases; junction bases outside the gene matches: 7. The CDR3 runs 17 residues. Germline V gives CDR1 LGHNA, CDR2 YSLEER. This CDR3 is CASSQVIQGASTGELFF. In DNA, the CDR3 is TGCGCCAGCAGCCAAGTAATACAGGGGGCTTCCACCGGGGAGCTGTTTTTT.

The CDR3 DNA reads as TGTGCCACCAGCTTTGGTGCGGGGACCTACAATGAGCAGTTCTTC. It encodes CATSFGAGTYNEQFF. J is TRBJ2-1 and V is TRBV15; D might be TRBD2 (6 bases). CDR1 is LNHNV and CDR2 is YYDKDF in the germline V gene (reference sequence). The CDR3 has 15 amino acids. V dropped 5 bases and J dropped 2 bases, with 13 bases sitting between them.

The rearrangement joins TRBV28 to TRBJ1-5; tentatively, D is TRBD1 (6 bases). The CDR3 sequence is 14 residues long. The germline CDR1 and CDR2 sequences are MDHEN and SYDVKM. Trimming cost V 2 bases and J 5 bases, with 10 bases left between them. CDR3 residues: CASSLMGAYQPQHF. The CDR3 bases are TGTGCCAGCAGTTTAATGGGGGCATATCAGCCCCAGCATTTT.

The chain is built from TRBV28 and TRBJ1-5; weak D call: TRBD1 (6 bases). CDR1 and CDR2 from the germline V gene are MDHEN and SYDVKM. CDR3 length: 17 residues. V dropped 6 bases and J dropped 4 bases, with 22 bases sitting between them. This chain's CDR3 is CASSRVAGANFNQPQHF. As DNA, the CDR3 is TGTGCCAGCAGCCGGGTCGCGGGGGCGAACTTTAATCAGCCCCAGCATTTT.

The count of this clone is one. The chain combines TRBV30 with TRBJ1-6; D remains unclear. Trimming stripped 1 base from V and 3 bases from J, with 13 bases between. The CDR3 runs to 16 residues. Germline CDR1 GTSNPN, CDR2 SVGIG (reference sequence). The DNA for the CDR3 is TGTGCCTGGAGTGAGTTCGGACGGCTCTATAATTCACCCCTCCACTTT. It yields the protein CAWSEFGRLYNSPLHF. Complete variable domain (other parts from reference TRBV30 and TRBJ1-6): SQTIHQWPATLVQPVGSPLSLECTVEGTSNPNLYWYRQAAGRGLQLLFYSVGIGQISSEVPQNLSASRPQDRQFILSSKKLLLSDSGFYLCAWSEFGRLYNSPLHFGNGTRLTVT.

The J gene is TRBJ1-1, the V gene TRBV6-1, with no clear D. Per the germline V gene, CDR1 is MNHNS and CDR2 is SASEGT. CDR3 size: 15 residues. V dropped 1 base and J dropped 1 base, with 10 bases sitting between them. CDR3 DNA: TGTGCCAGCAGTGAAGGGACCGGGAAGAACACTGAAGCTTTCTTT. Translated, it gives CASSEGTGKNTEAFF.

The genes are TRBV4-3 and TRBJ1-6; 7 bases line up with TRBD1. The length of the CDR3 is 16 residues. Germline lookup yields CDR1 LGHNA and CDR2 YSLEER. V shed 3 bases, J shed 0 bases, and the junction held 2 bases outside the gene matches. The CDR3 here is CASSHRTGSYNSPLHF. In DNA form, the CDR3 reads TGCGCCAGCAGCCACCGGACAGGCTCCTATAATTCACCCCTCCACTTT.

This clone appeared once. The V call is TRBV14, the J call TRBJ2-7, with D unclear. V was cut by 1 base and J by 5 bases, with 18 bases left in between. This CDR3 spans 16 amino acids. Germline V gene data show CDR1 as SGHDN and CDR2 as FVKESK. The chain's CDR3 is CASSQVEPLRADEQYF. CDR3 coding DNA: TGTGCCAGCAGCCAAGTGGAGCCGCTCCGCGCGGACGAGCAGTACTTC. Together with reference TRBV14 and TRBJ2-7, the CDR3 gives the full variable domain: EAGVTQFPSHSVIEKGQTVTLRCDPISGHDNLYWYRRVMGKEIKFLLHFVKESKQDESGMPNNRFLAERTGGTYSTLKVQPAELEDSGVYFCASSQVEPLRADEQYFGPGTRLTVT.

The V and J genes are TRBV5-1 and TRBJ2-7, with D maybe TRBD1 (6 bases). Deletions cut 7 bases from V and 6 bases from J, with 11 bases between. CDR3 length: 11 amino acids. The V gene's germline CDR1 is SGHRS and CDR2 YFSETQ. The CDR3 nucleotides are TGCGCCAGCGGCGACAGGATCGAGCAGTACTTC. Its translation is CASGDRIEQYF.

V is TRBV25-1 and J is TRBJ1-3; D is unclear. Deletions cut 5 bases from V and 6 bases from J, with 11 bases between. Germline assignment: CDR1 MGHDK and CDR2 SYGVNS. This CDR3 comprises 13 residues. CDR3 bases: TGTGCCAGCAGTCCCGGCGTCACAAACACCATATATTTT. Protein product: CASSPGVTNTIYF.

The chain employs TRBV7-9 and TRBJ2-4; D is uncertain. Per germline, CDR1 SEHNR and CDR2 FQNEAQ (reference sequence). This CDR3 region has 14 residues. The germline V and J ends were trimmed by 5 bases and 7 bases, with 15 bases remaining between them. CDR3 residues: CASSASELRNIQYF. In nucleotides, the CDR3 is TGTGCCAGCAGCGCCAGTGAGTTGAGGAACATTCAGTACTTC.

This chain uses TRBV6-5 with TRBJ1-2; D ambiguous. The V gene lost 3 bases and the J gene lost 2 bases, with 7 bases spanning the gap. The germline CDR1 and CDR2 sequences are MNHEY and SVGAGI. CDR3 length equals 13 residues. CDR3 DNA: TGTGCCAGCAGTTATCATCGGAACTATGGCTACACCTTC. Its translation is CASSYHRNYGYTF.

This clone was counted a few times. This chain joins TRBV4-2 and TRBJ1-5; D is perhaps TRBD1 (5 bases). The CDR3 is 17 amino acids. V shed 1 base and J shed 0 bases, with 13 bases lying between them. Looked up from germline, CDR1 is LGHNA and CDR2 is YNFKEQ. CDR3 sequence (DNA): TGTGCCAGCAGCCAAGGAGGAGGCAGGGTTAGCAATCAGCCCCAGCATTTT. Translated, it gives CASSQGGGRVSNQPQHF.

This chain connects TRBV11-3 to TRBJ2-3, with 9 bases aligning to TRBD2. Trimming took 5 bases from V and 5 from J; bases not matched to a gene: 5. The CDR3 consists of 14 residues. CDR1 SGHNT and CDR2 YENEEA come from the germline V gene. CDR3 loop: CASSQGTSLDTQYF. CDR3 DNA sequence: TGTGCCAGCAGCCAGGGGACTAGCTTAGATACGCAGTATTTT.

This clone appeared a single time. V is TRBV7-9 and J is TRBJ2-6; D not certain. V was pared by 6 bases and J by 0 bases, with 9 bases between. The CDR3 covers 15 residues. Germline CDR1 is SEHNR and CDR2 is FQNEAQ (reference sequence). Here the CDR3 reads CASSLGFSGANVLTF. DNA for the CDR3: TGTGCCAGCAGTCTAGGGTTCTCTGGGGCCAACGTCCTGACTTTC.

This chain joins TRBV9 and TRBJ1-3; D not certain. The CDR3 spans 14 residues. The V and J ends lost 0 bases and 2 bases respectively, with 6 bases between them. In germline, CDR1 is SGDLS, CDR2 YYNGEE. CDR3 sequence: CASSVGDTGNTIYF. The CDR3 nucleotides are TGTGCCAGCAGCGTAGGGGATACTGGAAACACCATATATTTT.

The chain links TRBV6-6 to TRBJ1-6; D might be TRBD1 (6 bases). The CDR3 has 15 residues. Trimming removed 2 bases at V and 5 bases at J, with 10 bases between. CDR1 and CDR2 from the germline V gene are MNHNY and SVGAGI (reference sequence). DNA of the CDR3: TGTGCCAGCAGTTACCGACAGGAAAATAATTCACCCCTCCACTTT. Translated, it gives CASSYRQENNSPLHF.

The rearrangement links TRBV3-1 (or the pseudogene TRBV3-2) to TRBJ1-1, with a tentative D call TRBD1 (6 bases). Germline CDR1 and CDR2: LGHDT and YNNKEL (reference sequence). This CDR3 is 14 amino acids long. The ends were cut back, 0 bases at V and 8 bases at J, with 13 bases in the middle. This CDR3 is CASSQDRRGPEAFF. The DNA of the CDR3 is TGTGCCAGCAGCCAAGATCGCAGGGGCCCCGAAGCTTTCTTT.

The chain links TRBV27 to TRBJ1-5; no definite D call. The V gene's germline CDR1 is MNHEY and CDR2 SMNVEV (reference sequence). This CDR3 has 13 residues. V was pared by 3 bases and J by 4 bases, with 7 bases between. CDR3 loop: CASSFAGNQPQHF. The DNA for the CDR3 is TGTGCCAGCAGTTTTGCGGGTAATCAGCCCCAGCATTTT.

V usage is TRBV27 and J usage is TRBJ1-2, with D unclear. The CDR3 is 13 amino acids. Per germline, CDR1 MNHEY and CDR2 SMNVEV (reference sequence). Trimming pared 3 bases from V and 8 bases from J, leaving 13 bases between. This chain's CDR3 is CASSLSPSYGYTF. In nucleotides, the CDR3 is TGTGCCAGCAGTTTGTCCCCTTCCTACGGCTACACCTTC.

The rearrangement joins TRBV4-2 to TRBJ2-4; D is ambiguous. This CDR3 is 16 amino acids long. V was pared by 5 bases and J by 15 bases, with 29 bases between. From germline, CDR1 is LGHNA and CDR2 YNFKEQ. The CDR3 is CASSFDADFVDRATYF. The DNA of the CDR3 is TGTGCCAGCAGCTTTGATGCAGATTTCGTAGATCGGGCGACGTACTTC.

A single count supports this clone. V and J are TRBV18 and TRBJ1-2; D gene uncertain. The CDR3 is 18 residues long. Germline V gene data show CDR1 as KGHSH and CDR2 as LQKENI. V was clipped by 3 bases and J by 8 bases, with 28 bases between them. In DNA form, the CDR3 reads TGTGCCAGCTCACCTGTCGATGGAAGTGGAACGCCACTCGGGGGCTACACCTTC. It codes for CASSPVDGSGTPLGGYTF.